This T cell receptor (beta chain) came from a study of blood T cells in healthy people across ages. Whole-study results and caveats: Naive T cell percentage by flow cytometry tracked strongly with beta diversity. Roughly linear declines in TCR beta diversity per million T cells occurred with age.

This clonotype was seen a handful of times. Antigen specificity is unknown. For the second PCR, which ran for about 7 to 11 cycles, a sample-barcoded 5' primer and a J-beta primer mix were used. TCRdb used MiXCR to reprocess the 5' RACE reads, holding one entry per CDR3 protein. The sample includes about 1.8 million distinct CDR3 sequences, about 49% seen only once; the top ten take around 2.1%. The CDR3 covers 16 residues. V lost 6 bases and J lost 0; bases outside the gene matches: 9. J is TRBJ2-3 and V is TRBV12-3 or TRBV12-4; 7 nucleotides line up with TRBD1. The sequenced material came from blood. This TCR derives from a woman aged 40 to 50 in good health. The chain's CDR3 is CASSSGDRTSTDTQYF. CDR3 DNA: TGTGCCAGCAGCTCCGGGGACAGAACTAGCACAGATACGCAGTATTTT.